The 23 T cell receptor delta chains below were found in one sample sequenced in a study of gamma-delta T cells after stem cell transplantation. TCRdb re-identified clones in the RT-PCR reads via CATT. The data show 3,000 to 4,000 delta-chain clones, 16% seen once. Material for sequencing was gamma-delta T cells. The receptor set was obtained from a human donor. It is not recorded whose cells these are; they may come from a transplant donor.

The sample holds a few counts of this clone. The V gene is TRDV2, the J gene TRDJ1; the match to TRDD3 covers 8 bases. The CDR3 runs 16 residues. The germline CDR1 and CDR2 sequences are GEAIGNYY and EKD. Trimming removed 3 bases from V and 1 base from J; junction bases left unmatched: 9. The CDR3 sequence is CACDAVTGGPTDKLIF. For the CDR3, the DNA is TGTGCCTGTGACGCCGTAACTGGGGGCCCCACCGATAAACTCATCTTT.

As to this clone: A read error may explain this, as a much larger clone is one base away. The chain links TRDV2 to TRDJ1, with 12 bases lining up with TRDD3. V trimming: 9 bases; J trimming: 0 bases; junction bases outside the gene matches: 13. Germline CDR1 and CDR2: GEAIGNYY and EKD. This CDR3 is built from 17 residues. CDR3 loop: CARVQLGDTIDTDKLIF. As DNA, the CDR3 is TGTGCCCGTGTCCAACTGGGGGATACCATTGACACCGATAAACTCATCTTT.

Remarks on this clone: Since a far larger clone is one base different, this is likely a read error. Other nucleotide sequences in the sample specify the same CDR3. The chain couples TRDV2 to TRDJ3, with 11 bases aligning to TRDD3. There are 20 residues in the CDR3. Germline V gene sequence: CDR1 GEAIGNYY, CDR2 EKD. V shed 0 bases and J 1 base; nucleotides not matched to a gene: 7. DNA of the CDR3: TGTGCCTGTGACACCGTAATGGGGGATACGGTTTCCTGGGACACCCGACAGATGTTTTTC. The encoded protein is CACDTVMGDTVSWDTRQMFF.

This clone was seen a few times. Its ends do not fully match the called genes, so a read error is possible. The chain carries TRDV2 and TRDJ1; 7 bases are a match to TRDD3. This CDR3 has 19 residues. CDR1 and CDR2 (germline): GEAIGNYY, EKD. DNA for the CDR3: TGTGCCTGTGACACGGTTTTGGATGCTGGGGGGTCGTACACCGATAATCTCATCTTT. It encodes CACDTVLDAGGSYTDNLIF.

Of note for this clone: This is likely an artifact of a read error, given a far larger clone one base away. Other DNA sequences from this sample encode an identical CDR3 as well. V and J are TRDV2 and TRDJ1, with a possible D match to TRDD3 (5 bases). The CDR3 spans 23 residues. Trimming took 0 bases from V and 2 from J, leaving 36 bases between them. Germline-derived CDR1 and CDR2 are GEAIGNYY and EKD. The CDR3 DNA reads as TGTGCCTGTGACACCGTTGTATCGGCGGGATTGGAACACGGGAACCGGAGGACCGATAAACTCATCTTT. This translates into CACDTVVSAGLEHGNRRTDKLIF.

By frequency in the sample, this clone is medium-sized (0.01 to 0.1%). Other DNA sequences from this sample encode an identical CDR3 as well. The chain employs TRDV2 and TRDJ3, with 9 nucleotides matching TRDD3. The CDR3 consists of 18 residues. Unmatched junction bases numbered 4, after V lost 1 base and J lost 1 base. The germline CDR1 and CDR2 sequences are GEAIGNYY and EKD. In DNA form, the CDR3 reads TGTGCCTGTGACACGGGGGATACTAGATCCTGGGACACCCGACAGATGTTTTTC. Residues: CACDTGDTRSWDTRQMFF.

This clone occurred a few times. The protein TCRdb gives is from a much larger clone and does not agree with this DNA's translation at residue 10, likely a read error; the protein shown here comes from the DNA. J is TRDJ3 and V is TRDV2, with D hard to call. Trimming removed 3 bases at V and 2 bases at J, with 16 bases between. From germline, CDR1 is GEAIGNYY and CDR2 EKD. The CDR3 consists of 18 residues. Here the CDR3 DNA reads TGTGCCTGTGACGCAATCGGTGACAGCCCCTGGGACACCCGACAGATGTTTTTC. This gives the protein CACDAIGDSPWDTRQMFF.

This clone appeared a few times. This chain joins TRDV2 and TRDJ1, with 13 bases that match TRDD3. CDR3 length: 18 residues. Per germline, CDR1 GEAIGNYY and CDR2 EKD. Trimming took 1 base from V and 0 from J; bases not matched to a gene: 7. The CDR3 region has the DNA TGTGCCTGTGACACTGTACTGGGGGATACGAAGTACACCGATAAACTCATCTTT. Translation: CACDTVLGDTKYTDKLIF.

The chain has TRDV2 and TRDJ1, with D unresolved. V lost 4 bases and J 0 bases, leaving 29 bases between the germline ends. Germline V gene data show CDR1 as GEAIGNYY and CDR2 as EKD. The CDR3 is 20 amino acids. This CDR3 is CACDHVAEGQGSTDTDKLIF. The DNA of the CDR3 is TGTGCCTGTGATCATGTTGCTGAGGGACAAGGCTCTACCGACACCGATAAACTCATCTTT.

This clone was counted a few times. This may arise from a read error, as a much more abundant clone is one base away. V is TRDV2 and J is TRDJ1, with D perhaps TRDD3 (6 bases). V gave up 3 bases and J gave up 0 bases, with 16 bases separating them. Germline V gene sequence: CDR1 GEAIGNYY, CDR2 EKD. The CDR3 runs to 16 residues. CDR3 in DNA: TGTGCCTGTGACTCGATGGGGGCTAAAGACACCGATAAACTCATCTTT. Its translation is CACDSMGAKDTDKLIF.

Note on this clone: A much more abundant neighbour one base away suggests this may be a read error. The chain uses TRDV2 and TRDJ1; D unclear. Germline CDR1 GEAIGNYY, CDR2 EKD. V lost 0 bases to trimming and J lost 0 bases, with 34 bases between them. The CDR3 spans 23 residues. CDR3 sequence: CACDTVSSTVDKRESGYTDKLIF. The CDR3 region has the DNA TGTGCCTGTGACACCGTATCCAGTACTGTGGACAAGAGAGAGAGCGGGTACACCGATAAACTCATCTTT.

Within the sample, this clone is medium-sized. The chain couples TRDV2 to TRDJ1, with a tentative D call TRDD3 (5 bases). Germline-derived CDR1 and CDR2 are GEAIGNYY and EKD. CDR3 size: 15 residues. With 3 bases removed from V and 0 bases from J, the gap between germline ends came to 13 bases. In DNA form, the CDR3 reads TGTGCCTGTGACGCTGCTGGGAGATACACCGATAAACTCATCTTT. Protein: CACDAAGRYTDKLIF.

This clone ranks as medium-sized (0.01 to 0.1%). The CDR3 is CACDTVGEIYTDKLIF. CDR3 nucleotide sequence: TGTGCCTGTGACACCGTGGGGGAGATATACACCGATAAACTCATCTTT. The chain carries TRDV2 and TRDJ1; the match to TRDD3 covers 7 bases. CDR3 length: 16 amino acids. V lost 0 bases, J lost 0 bases, and 6 bases stayed unmatched. Germline CDR1 GEAIGNYY, CDR2 EKD.

Comments on this clone: This clone may be a read error of a much larger clone one base away. This chain joins TRDV2 and TRDJ1; 11 nucleotides align to TRDD3. Germline V gives CDR1 GEAIGNYY, CDR2 EKD. The CDR3 contains 21 residues. Written as DNA, the CDR3 is TGTGCCTGTGACCCTGTACGTTCCGAACTGGGGGATAATCGGGACACCGCTAAACTCATCTTT. Protein product: CACDPVRSELGDNRDTAKLIF.

This clone was seen a handful of times. The V gene is TRDV2, the J gene TRDJ1; the match to TRDD3 covers 11 bases. CDR1 is GEAIGNYY, CDR2 EKD, per germline. This CDR3 region has 16 residues. V trimming: 1 base; J trimming: 4 bases; junction bases outside the gene matches: 7. DNA of the CDR3: TGTGCCTGTGACACGGTACTGGGGGATAAAGTCGATAAACTCATCTTT. This encodes CACDTVLGDKVDKLIF.

This clone was counted a few times. This chain connects TRDV2 to TRDJ1; 10 bases line up with TRDD3. With V trimmed by 0 bases and J by 0 bases, 21 bases remained unmatched. The CDR3 contains 22 residues. The germline gives CDR1 GEAIGNYY, CDR2 EKD. The CDR3 loop is CACDTLEILGDARMKYTDKLIF. DNA for the CDR3: TGTGCCTGTGACACCCTGGAAATACTGGGGGATGCCCGAATGAAGTACACCGATAAACTCATCTTT.

This chain links TRDV2 with TRDJ1; 7 nucleotides line up with TRDD3. Germline V lookup: CDR1 GEAIGNYY, CDR2 EKD. This CDR3 has 15 residues. The V and J ends lost 2 bases and 4 bases, in that order; junction bases with no gene match: 9. The chain's CDR3 is CACDSLLGNDDKLIF. DNA for the CDR3: TGTGCCTGTGACAGCTTACTGGGGAATGACGATAAACTCATCTTT.

Note on this clone: A far larger clone is only one base removed, so a read error is likely. This rearrangement joins TRDV2 to TRDJ1; 10 nucleotides match TRDD3. The CDR3 runs 19 residues. Trimming at V came to 0 bases and at J to 0 bases, leaving 12 bases not matched to a gene. Germline values: CDR1 GEAIGNYY, CDR2 EKD. CDR3 in amino acids: CACDTGRTGGSRYTDKLIF. In DNA form, the CDR3 reads TGTGCCTGTGACACCGGTCGTACTGGGGGATCTAGGTACACCGATAAACTCATCTTT.

In this sample, this clone turned up a few times. One base away lies a much larger clone, so this may be a sequencing read error. Other DNA variants within this sample encode the same CDR3. V and J are TRDV2 and TRDJ1; 9 nucleotides align to TRDD3. Germline-derived CDR1 and CDR2 are GEAIGNYY and EKD. This CDR3 region has 17 residues. The CDR3 loop is CACDTLLGDSYTDKLIF. The CDR3 DNA is TGCGCCTGTGACACGCTGCTGGGGGATTCCTACACCGATAAACTCATCTTT.

This chain connects TRDV2 to TRDJ1, with 11 bases that match TRDD3. The V segment lost 3 bases and the J segment 6 bases; nucleotides outside the gene matches: 11. CDR3 size: 16 residues. Germline lookup yields CDR1 GEAIGNYY and CDR2 EKD. This CDR3 reads CACDGVGDTSRHKLIF. CDR3 nucleotides: TGTGCCTGTGACGGGGTGGGGGATACGTCTCGCCATAAACTCATCTTT.

This sequence joins TRDV1 and TRDJ1, with 9 positions matching TRDD3. Germline trimming cut 7 bases from V and 0 bases from J; bases unmatched to any gene: 21. The CDR3 has 20 residues. Per the germline V gene, CDR1 is TSWWSYY and CDR2 is QGS. The CDR3 coding sequence is TGTGCTCTTGAAGGGCTCCGGGGGATACTTAAATGGTCGGACACCGATAAACTCATCTTT. Its protein product is CALEGLRGILKWSDTDKLIF.

This clone has more than one count but fewer than ten. V usage is TRDV2 and J usage is TRDJ1; 9 bases are shared with TRDD3. The trim removed 0 bases at V and 0 bases at J, leaving 4 bases unmatched. The germline V gene has CDR1 GEAIGNYY and CDR2 EKD. The CDR3 contains 16 residues. This CDR3 reads CACDTLGDPYTDKLIF. Written as DNA, the CDR3 is TGTGCCTGTGACACCCTGGGGGATCCTTACACCGATAAACTCATCTTT.

This clone was detected only a few times. The chain combines TRDV2 with TRDJ1; tentative D call: TRDD2 (9 bases). The CDR3 consists of 22 residues. V was trimmed by 0 bases and J by 0 bases, leaving 31 bases between them. Germline CDR1 is GEAIGNYY and CDR2 is EKD. In nucleotides, the CDR3 is TGTGCCTGTGACACCGTCCTTCCTACGGGGGATATAACCAACTATAACACCGATAAACTCATCTTT. Translation: CACDTVLPTGDITNYNTDKLIF.